These 31 T cell receptor beta chains originate from one sample sequenced in a study of technical replicates of blood from a handful of donors. TCRdb's copy holds only in-frame clones and misses some; the assay was immunoSEQ multiplex PCR. The repertoire holds roughly 66,000 clones, with 86% as singletons. The sequenced sample was PBMCs. The receptors originated from a human donor in good health. Some clones in this sample may be carry-over from other donors' samples.

V and J are TRBV9 and TRBJ2-1, with 8 nucleotides matching TRBD2. CDR1 and CDR2 from the germline V gene are SGDLS and YYNGEE. This CDR3 contains 16 residues. The V segment lost 0 bases and the J segment 7 bases; nucleotides outside the gene matches: 9. This CDR3 is CASSVVGRGGVNEQFF. The CDR3 nucleotides read TGTGCCAGCAGCGTAGTAGGACGGGGGGGGGTGAATGAGCAGTTCTTC.

The gene calls are TRBV2 and TRBJ1-2; no reliable D call. V dropped 6 bases and J dropped 1 base, with 9 bases sitting between them. This CDR3 is 13 amino acids long. From germline, CDR1 is SNHLY and CDR2 FYNNEI. The CDR3 protein is CASSGEFNYGYTF. The CDR3 region has the DNA TGTGCCAGCAGCGGGGAGTTTAACTATGGCTACACCTTC.

The CDR3 sequence is CAILPGTGVDTEAFF. The CDR3 bases are TGTGCCATCTTACCCGGGACAGGGGTTGACACTGAAGCTTTCTTT. The chain links TRBV10-3 to TRBJ1-1, with 10 positions matching TRBD1. Trimming cost V 8 bases and J 3 bases; bases outside gene matches: 9. Germline assignment: CDR1 ENHRY and CDR2 SYGVKD. The CDR3 runs 15 residues.

This clone was counted a single time. Additional DNA sequences in this sample encode the identical CDR3. This chain uses TRBV6-5 with TRBJ1-1, with 9 bases aligning to TRBD1. With V trimmed by 0 bases and J by 1 base, 0 bases remained unmatched. The CDR3 is made up of 15 amino acids. Germline V gene data show CDR1 as MNHEY and CDR2 as SVGAGI. The CDR3 DNA follows: TGTGCCAGCAGTTACTCGGGACAGGGGAACACTGAAGCTTTCTTT. It encodes CASSYSGQGNTEAFF.

The CDR3 region has the DNA TGCGCCAGCAGCCAGGACAGGTTCGGGAATGAGCAGTTCTTC. Its translation is CASSQDRFGNEQFF. This sequence joins TRBV4-1 and TRBJ2-1; 7 bases align to TRBD1. Germline CDR1 reads MGHRA; CDR2 reads YSYEKL. The CDR3 has 14 amino acids. The V and J ends lost 3 bases and 7 bases, in that order; junction bases with no gene match: 6.

The chain employs TRBV7-2 and TRBJ2-7; no clear D. The V gene's germline CDR1 is SGHTA and CDR2 FQGNSA. The V end was cut by 6 bases, the J end by 4 bases, with 13 bases between. The length of the CDR3 is 13 residues. The CDR3 loop is CASRSRGGYEQYF. CDR3 nucleotides: TGTGCCAGCAGGAGCCGAGGCGGATACGAGCAGTACTTC.

V and J are TRBV19 and TRBJ1-4, with D perhaps TRBD1 (5 bases). Germline V gene lookup returns CDR1 LNHDA and CDR2 SQIVND (reference sequence). The CDR3 loop spans 13 amino acids. V was cut by 3 bases and J by 14 bases, with 16 bases left in between. The CDR3 sequence: CASSMGTQGGLFF. The CDR3 nucleotides are TGTGCCAGTAGTATGGGGACCCAGGGAGGTCTGTTTTTT. Combining the CDR3 with reference TRBV19 and TRBJ1-4 gives the whole variable domain DGGITQSPKYLFRKEGQNVTLSCEQNLNHDAMYWYRQDPGQGLRLIYYSQIVNDFQKGDIAEGYSVSREKKESFPLTVTSAQKNPTAFYLCASSMGTQGGLFFGSGTQLSVL.

V and J are TRBV30 and TRBJ2-7; 7 nucleotides line up with TRBD1. The length of the CDR3 is 13 residues. The V and J ends lost 5 bases and 7 bases, in that order; junction bases with no gene match: 11. CDR1 and CDR2 from the germline V gene are GTSNPN and SVGIG (reference sequence). The CDR3 region has the DNA TGTGCCTGGGACAGGGTAGGAGGTAGAGAGCAGTACTTC. It translates to CAWDRVGGREQYF.

The rearrangement uses TRBV6-6 and TRBJ1-1; 8 nucleotides line up with TRBD1. V trimming: 8 bases; J trimming: 7 bases; junction bases outside the gene matches: 6. This CDR3 has 12 residues. Germline V gene data show CDR1 as MNHNY and CDR2 as SVGAGI (reference sequence). DNA for the CDR3: TGTGCCAGCCGCCTCACAGGGGGTGAAGCTTTCTTT. The encoded protein is CASRLTGGEAFF.

The chain joins TRBV27 to TRBJ2-1, with D uncertain. Germline V gives CDR1 MNHEY, CDR2 SMNVEV (reference sequence). The V gene lost 3 bases and the J gene lost 0 bases, with 15 bases spanning the gap. This CDR3 contains 17 residues. CDR3 in amino acids: CASSFDPSRHSYNEQFF. The CDR3 nucleotides read TGTGCCAGCAGTTTTGATCCCAGCCGACACTCCTACAATGAGCAGTTCTTC.

The V call is TRBV9, the J call TRBJ2-5, with 8 positions matching TRBD1. CDR3 length: 14 residues. Trimming cost V 4 bases and J 4 bases; bases outside gene matches: 6. Per germline, CDR1 SGDLS and CDR2 YYNGEE. CDR3 residues: CASSNDRGRETQYF. The CDR3 DNA follows: TGTGCCAGCAGCAACGACAGGGGTAGAGAGACCCAGTACTTC.

The chain employs TRBV30 and TRBJ1-2; no definite D call. Germline V gene sequence: CDR1 GTSNPN, CDR2 SVGIG (reference sequence). The CDR3 is 14 residues long. The V end was cut by 4 bases, the J end by 3 bases, with 15 bases between. The CDR3 coding sequence is TGTGCCTGGAATTTCGTCGGGAGGGACTATGGCTACACCTTC. Translating gives CAWNFVGRDYGYTF.

V and J are TRBV7-2 and TRBJ2-7, with D perhaps matching TRBD1 (6 bases). CDR3 length: 15 residues. Germline lookup yields CDR1 SGHTA and CDR2 FQGNSA. V was trimmed by 0 bases and J by 0 bases, leaving 9 bases between them. As DNA, the CDR3 is TGTGCCAGCAGCTTAGCGACAGGAAGCTCCTACGAGCAGTACTTC. Translating gives CASSLATGSSYEQYF.

J is TRBJ2-1 and V is TRBV28, with 7 positions matching TRBD2. The CDR3 extends over 15 amino acids. Trimming removed 5 bases from V and 5 bases from J; junction bases left unmatched: 9. CDR1 and CDR2 (germline): MDHEN, SYDVKM. The CDR3 nucleotides read TGTGCCAGCAGTCTCATGGCTAGCGGAGACAATGAGCAGTTCTTC. Translating it yields CASSLMASGDNEQFF.

The chain couples TRBV29-1 to TRBJ2-5; 12 bases agree with TRBD1. V dropped 7 bases and J dropped 5; count of bases not matched to a gene: 5. CDR1 and CDR2 from the germline V gene are SQVTM and ANQGSEA. The CDR3 runs 13 residues. CDR3 coding DNA: TGCAGCGCGGGACAGGGGGCGCAGGAGACCCAGTACTTC. It yields the protein CSAGQGAQETQYF.

The V and J genes are TRBV7-2 and TRBJ2-7; TRBD2 matches at 7 bases. Trimming took 4 bases from V and 2 from J; bases not matched to a gene: 5. Per germline, CDR1 SGHTA and CDR2 FQGNSA. The CDR3 contains 14 residues. The CDR3 coding sequence is TGTGCCAGCAGCTCGGGACTAAGGGCCTACGAGCAGTACTTC. Its protein product is CASSSGLRAYEQYF.

This clone has only a few counts. The J gene is TRBJ2-1, the V gene TRBV9; 7 nucleotides line up with TRBD1. The CDR3 loop spans 15 amino acids. Trimming took 2 bases from V and 6 from J; bases not matched to a gene: 8. In germline, CDR1 is SGDLS, CDR2 YYNGEE. CDR3 protein: CASSVSGGFGNEQFF. CDR3 sequence (DNA): TGTGCCAGCAGCGTGTCAGGGGGATTCGGCAATGAGCAGTTCTTC.

The chain employs TRBV19 and TRBJ1-1; possibly TRBD1 for D (6 bases). With 7 bases removed from V and 4 bases from J, the gap between germline ends came to 16 bases. The CDR3 loop spans 14 amino acids. The germline V gene encodes CDR1 LNHDA and CDR2 SQIVND (reference sequence). The DNA for the CDR3 is TGTGCCAGTAACCGACAGGTTTCGAGCACTGAAGCTTTCTTT. Its translation: CASNRQVSSTEAFF.

The chain links TRBV5-4 to TRBJ2-2; possibly TRBD2 for D (6 bases). The CDR3 totals 15 residues. Germline loops: CDR1 SGHNT, CDR2 YYREEE (reference sequence). The ends were cut back, 0 bases at V and 6 bases at J, with 12 bases in the middle. The CDR3 DNA reads TGTGCCAGCAGCTTGGAAGTCGGGGGATCCGGGGAGCTGTTTTTT. It specifies CASSLEVGGSGELFF.

This sequence joins TRBV6-5 and TRBJ1-2; D is perhaps TRBD1 (6 bases). Per germline, CDR1 MNHEY and CDR2 SVGAGI. V was pared by 0 bases and J by 5 bases, with 13 bases between. The CDR3 spans 15 residues. The CDR3 sequence is CASSYSISGAYGYTF. CDR3 nucleotide sequence: TGTGCCAGCAGTTACTCGATCTCAGGGGCATATGGCTACACCTTC.

V usage is TRBV11-2 and J usage is TRBJ1-5; maybe TRBD1 (5 bases). The CDR3 is 15 amino acids. The V gene lost 0 bases and the J gene lost 6 bases, with 12 bases spanning the gap. In germline, CDR1 is SGHAT, CDR2 FQNNGV. The chain's CDR3 is CASSLEGFQGQPQHF. CDR3 DNA: TGTGCCAGCAGCTTAGAAGGGTTCCAGGGTCAGCCCCAGCATTTT.

The chain recombines TRBV7-2 with TRBJ1-1; D possibly corresponds to TRBD1 (5 bases). Germline V gives CDR1 SGHTA, CDR2 FQGNSA. V shed 5 bases and J shed 5 bases, with 18 bases lying between them. The CDR3 is 15 amino acids. The CDR3 protein is CASSPSLSGGTEAFF. CDR3 coding DNA: TGTGCCAGCAGCCCCTCCCTGTCGGGGGGGACTGAAGCTTTCTTT.

The chain combines TRBV7-9 with TRBJ2-5; 8 bases are a match to TRBD1. J was trimmed by 4 bases and V by 5 bases; bases with no gene match: 9. The CDR3 spans 15 residues. Germline CDR1 is SEHNR and CDR2 is FQNEAQ (reference sequence). CDR3 nucleotide sequence: TGTGCCAGCAGCCCCGACAGGGGTTCGGGAGAGACCCAGTACTTC. Translating it yields CASSPDRGSGETQYF.

The V gene is TRBV6-5, the J gene TRBJ1-6; 8 bases fit TRBD1. From germline, CDR1 is MNHEY and CDR2 SVGAGI. V was pared by 0 bases and J by 9 bases, with 4 bases of the junction left unmatched. The CDR3 spans 15 residues. This CDR3 reads CASSYSGQGASPLHF. As DNA, the CDR3 is TGTGCCAGCAGTTACTCAGGACAGGGTGCTTCACCCCTCCACTTT.

The chain couples TRBV4-2 to TRBJ1-4, with 7 bases aligning to TRBD1. This CDR3 spans 16 amino acids. V shed 3 bases, J shed 8 bases, and the junction held 12 bases outside the gene matches. From germline, CDR1 is LGHNA and CDR2 YNFKEQ. The DNA for the CDR3 is TGTGCCAGCAGCCACATTAACCGGGACAGCTACGAAAAACTGTTTTTT. It translates to CASSHINRDSYEKLFF.

The chain recombines TRBV5-6 with TRBJ2-1; D is uncertain. The germline V gene has CDR1 SGHDT and CDR2 YYEEEE. CDR3 size: 17 residues. The ends were cut back, 2 bases at V and 2 bases at J, with 17 bases in the middle. This chain's CDR3 is CASSLALRLPPYNEQFF. The CDR3 DNA reads as TGTGCCAGCAGCTTAGCTCTGCGCTTACCTCCCTACAATGAGCAGTTCTTC.

The chain couples TRBV5-1 to TRBJ2-1, with 7 bases identical to TRBD2. The V gene end was trimmed by 7 bases and the J gene end by 5 bases; junction bases not matched to a gene: 9. This CDR3 comprises 14 residues. From germline, CDR1 is SGHRS and CDR2 YFSETQ. The CDR3 coding sequence is TGCGCCAGCGCGGGGGAGGCCACAAACAATGAGCAGTTCTTC. It encodes CASAGEATNNEQFF.

The V call is TRBV7-8, the J call TRBJ1-4; 7 bases align to TRBD1. Trimming cost V 5 bases and J 8 bases; bases outside gene matches: 8. The CDR3 is 14 amino acids. Germline lookup yields CDR1 SGHVS and CDR2 FQNEAQ. The CDR3 here is CASSVTGLGEKLFF. The CDR3 DNA reads TGTGCCAGCAGCGTGACAGGGTTGGGGGAAAAACTGTTTTTT.

This chain uses TRBV7-9 with TRBJ1-3, with D unclear. The V and J ends lost 4 bases and 3 bases respectively, with 10 bases between them. CDR3 length: 14 amino acids. CDR1 is SEHNR, CDR2 FQNEAQ, per germline (reference sequence). Here the CDR3 reads CASSSTSLGNTIYF. The DNA for the CDR3 is TGTGCCAGCAGCTCCACTTCTCTTGGAAACACCATATATTTT.

The CDR3 spells CSAETRETSYNEQFF. The CDR3 DNA sequence: TGCAGCGCAGAAACCCGGGAGACGTCCTACAATGAGCAGTTCTTC. The V and J genes are TRBV29-1 and TRBJ2-1, with a tentative D call TRBD2 (6 bases). The germline V gene encodes CDR1 SQVTM and CDR2 ANQGSEA. The CDR3 contains 15 residues. Trimming pared 7 bases from V and 1 base from J, leaving 17 bases between.

The chain links TRBV7-2 to TRBJ2-7; 9 nucleotides agree with TRBD2. Germline V CDR1 and CDR2: SGHTA, FQGNSA. The CDR3 runs to 15 residues. With V trimmed by 1 base and J by 7 bases, 8 bases remained unmatched. The CDR3 here is CASSLGISGSREQYF. The DNA for the CDR3 is TGTGCCAGCAGCTTAGGGATTAGCGGGAGTCGGGAGCAGTACTTC.